Each of the 27 T cell receptor beta chains below was sequenced from the same sample in a study of shared clonotypes between healthy human individuals. Using immunoSEQ multiplex PCR, the repertoire was profiled, and TCRdb retains in-frame clones only, with some absent. The sample has 2 million to 2.5 million clones; around 93% are singletons. The sample consisted of naive CD4+ T cells from PBMCs. Subset defined: CD45RA+ positively selected. Every receptor here comes from a man aged 18 to 35 in good health. Some clones in this sample may be carry-over from other donors' samples.

The chain recombines TRBV6-1 with TRBJ1-2; D perhaps matches TRBD1 (5 bases). This CDR3 has 17 amino acids. Trimming cost V 1 base and J 8 bases, with 23 bases left between them. CDR1 and CDR2 from the germline V gene are MNHNS and SASEGT. As DNA, the CDR3 is TGTGCCAGCAGTGAAGGGGTTAGGGGAGGAACCTTAGTAGGCTACACCTTC. Translation: CASSEGVRGGTLVGYTF.

The chain uses TRBV27 and TRBJ1-4, with D perhaps matching TRBD1 (5 bases). CDR3 length equals 13 residues. Trimming took 11 bases from V and 10 from J, leaving 20 bases between them. Germline-derived CDR1 and CDR2 are MNHEY and SMNVEV (reference sequence). The CDR3 DNA follows: TGTGCCCCCCGGGTGGAGGGTGGGGGAAAACTGTTTTTT. It codes for CAPRVEGGGKLFF.

The V and J genes are TRBV18 and TRBJ2-5; the match to TRBD1 covers 9 bases. There are 15 residues in the CDR3. Germline V gene sequence: CDR1 KGHSH, CDR2 LQKENI. With V trimmed by 3 bases and J by 5 bases, 7 bases remained unmatched. DNA for the CDR3: TGTGCCAGCTCACCGTCACAGGGGGCTGTGGAGACCCAGTACTTC. This encodes CASSPSQGAVETQYF.

The chain recombines TRBV28 with TRBJ2-3; 8 bases fit TRBD1. Trimming at V came to 4 bases and at J to 2 bases, leaving 2 bases not matched to a gene. The CDR3 length is 14 residues. Germline CDR1 MDHEN, CDR2 SYDVKM. CDR3 nucleotides: TGTGCCAGCAGTTCGGACAGGGCCACAGATACGCAGTATTTT. Its translation: CASSSDRATDTQYF. The entire variable domain, with the rest obtained from reference TRBV28 and TRBJ2-3, is as follows: DVKVTQSSRYLVKRTGEKVFLECVQDMDHENMFWYRQDPGLGLRLIYFSYDVKMKEKGDIPEGYSVSREKKERFSLILESASTNQTSMYLCASSSDRATDTQYFGPGTRLTVL.

This clone was found a few times. The V and J genes are TRBV20-1 and TRBJ1-1, with D hard to call. Trimming removed 6 bases at V and 11 bases at J, with 16 bases between. The CDR3 is 11 amino acids. Germline V gene sequence: CDR1 DFQATT, CDR2 SNEGSKA (reference sequence). Here the CDR3 reads CSALLVLNAFF. The CDR3 DNA reads TGCAGTGCGTTGCTGGTCTTAAACGCTTTCTTT.

The count of this clone is one. V gene TRBV5-5 combines with J gene TRBJ2-1, with D perhaps matching TRBD2 (6 bases). V lost 7 bases to trimming and J lost 9 bases, with 17 bases between them. Germline CDR1 reads SGHKS; CDR2 reads YYEKEE (reference sequence). The CDR3 is made up of 13 amino acids. The CDR3, as DNA: TGTGCCAGCTGTGTTTTGGGGGGACTTGAGCAGTTCTTC. Amino acid sequence: CASCVLGGLEQFF.

The genes are TRBV7-9 and TRBJ2-7, with D tentatively TRBD1 (5 bases). Per the germline V gene, CDR1 is SEHNR and CDR2 is FQNEAQ (reference sequence). The CDR3 spans 15 residues. Trimming stripped 1 base from V and 0 bases from J, with 10 bases between. CDR3 DNA: TGTGCCAGCAGCTTAGTTCCAGGGCCCTCCTACGAGCAGTACTTC. This translates into CASSLVPGPSYEQYF.

This chain links TRBV7-6 with TRBJ2-5; 13 bases map to TRBD2. The ends lost 4 bases at V and 3 bases at J; junction bases unmatched: 8. Germline loops: CDR1 SGHVS, CDR2 FNYEAQ. The CDR3 covers 17 residues. The CDR3 spells CASSSTFGLAGEETQYF. The CDR3 bases are TGTGCCAGCAGCTCTACTTTCGGACTAGCGGGAGAAGAGACCCAGTACTTC.

This clone showed up just once. The V call is TRBV6-5, the J call TRBJ1-1; TRBD1 matches 8 bases. The trim removed 6 bases at V and 5 bases at J, leaving 5 bases unmatched. The CDR3 totals 13 residues. Germline values: CDR1 MNHEY, CDR2 SVGAGI. The CDR3 coding sequence is TGTGCCAGCAGAGGGACAGGAAGAACTGAAGCTTTCTTT. This translates into CASRGTGRTEAFF.

V and J are TRBV11-3 and TRBJ2-2; D is perhaps TRBD1 (5 bases). Germline CDR1 is SGHNT and CDR2 is YENEEA. Trimming removed 3 bases at V and 4 bases at J, with 9 bases between. The length of the CDR3 is 14 residues. Written as DNA, the CDR3 is TGTGCCAGCAGCTTTTCTGGGGCCACCGGGGAGCTGTTTTTT. Translating gives CASSFSGATGELFF.

The chain links TRBV9 to TRBJ2-1; the D gene is possibly TRBD2 (6 bases). The V gene lost 0 bases and the J gene lost 12 bases, with 10 bases spanning the gap. This CDR3 spans 12 amino acids. Germline V CDR1 and CDR2: SGDLS, YYNGEE. The CDR3 sequence is CASSVAEEGQFF. CDR3 in DNA: TGTGCCAGCAGCGTAGCTGAGGAGGGGCAGTTCTTC.

The J gene is TRBJ2-7, the V gene TRBV30, with D tentatively TRBD1 (5 bases). The CDR3 contains 11 residues. Trimming shortened V by 5 bases and J by 3 bases, and 8 bases separated the two germline ends. Germline lookup yields CDR1 GTSNPN and CDR2 SVGIG (reference sequence). CDR3 protein: CAWGADYEQYF. The CDR3 DNA sequence: TGTGCCTGGGGGGCAGACTACGAGCAGTACTTC.

This clone was seen just once. The rearrangement links TRBV5-1 to TRBJ1-2; a weak D match, TRBD1 (5 bases). Germline V gives CDR1 SGHRS, CDR2 YFSETQ. Trimming removed 4 bases at V and 4 bases at J, with 11 bases between. The CDR3 sequence is 13 residues long. CDR3 in amino acids: CASSMGLIYGYTF. The DNA of the CDR3 is TGCGCCAGCAGCATGGGACTTATCTATGGCTACACCTTC.

The V and J genes are TRBV7-9 and TRBJ1-4; 9 bases fit TRBD1. Germline V gene data show CDR1 as SEHNR and CDR2 as FQNEAQ (reference sequence). The ends lost 5 bases at V and 8 bases at J; junction bases unmatched: 9. The CDR3 covers 15 residues. CDR3 nucleotide sequence: TGTGCCAGCAGCCTTACTCGGACAGGGGACGAAAAACTGTTTTTT. It specifies CASSLTRTGDEKLFF. Combining the CDR3 with reference TRBV7-9 and TRBJ1-4 gives the whole variable domain DTGVSQNPRHKITKRGQNVTFRCDPISEHNRLYWYRQTLGQGPEFLTYFQNEAQLEKSRLLSDRFSAERPKGSFSTLEIQRTEQGDSAMYLCASSLTRTGDEKLFFGSGTQLSVL.

The CDR3 nucleotides are TGCGCCAGCACCCCCGCTCCGGGACAAGAGGGGAACATTCAGTACTTC. Amino acid sequence: CASTPAPGQEGNIQYF. The V gene is TRBV5-1, the J gene TRBJ2-4, with D possibly matching TRBD1 (6 bases). Germline V gene lookup returns CDR1 SGHRS and CDR2 YFSETQ. The CDR3 has 16 residues. V lost 6 bases and J 7 bases, leaving 23 bases between the germline ends.

The chain uses TRBV15 and TRBJ1-2, with 10 bases matching TRBD1. Losses at the gene ends were 5 bases for V and 2 bases for J; bases not matched to a gene: 11. Germline V gene lookup returns CDR1 LNHNV and CDR2 YYDKDF (reference sequence). This CDR3 region has 17 residues. The CDR3: CATSVGPRDRGNYGYTF. CDR3 DNA: TGTGCCACCAGCGTGGGCCCCCGGGACAGGGGAAACTATGGCTACACCTTC.

For this clone: Other nucleotide sequences from this sample produce the same CDR3. The CDR3 DNA reads TGCAGCGTTGCGGGACGGACTAATGAAAAACTGTTTTTT. Translation gives CSVAGRTNEKLFF. V gene TRBV29-1 combines with J gene TRBJ1-4; TRBD1 is a possible D gene (5 bases). The CDR3 is 13 residues long. Germline V gene lookup returns CDR1 SQVTM and CDR2 ANQGSEA. V was trimmed by 4 bases and J by 2 bases, leaving 8 bases between them.

This clone was counted once. V gene TRBV28 combines with J gene TRBJ1-2; a possible D gene is TRBD1 (5 bases). The CDR3 is 13 residues long. Per germline, CDR1 MDHEN and CDR2 SYDVKM. Trimming shortened V by 5 bases and J by 0 bases, and 7 bases separated the two germline ends. The CDR3 sequence is CASSVQANYGYTF. CDR3 bases: TGTGCCAGCAGTGTACAGGCTAACTATGGCTACACCTTC.

This clone was detected only once. CDR3 DNA sequence: TGTGCCAGCTCCGCTCAGGAGCAAGAGACCCAGTACTTC. Its translation: CASSAQEQETQYF. The V call is TRBV18, the J call TRBJ2-5; no clear D. The CDR3 has 13 residues. Germline V gene sequence: CDR1 KGHSH, CDR2 LQKENI. Trimming removed 6 bases at V and 2 bases at J, with 10 bases between.

V is TRBV6-5 and J is TRBJ2-7; D is unclear. The length of the CDR3 is 15 residues. With 4 bases removed from V and 2 bases from J, the gap between germline ends came to 15 bases. The germline gives CDR1 MNHEY, CDR2 SVGAGI. The CDR3 protein is CASSLDLLTPYEQYF. DNA for the CDR3: TGTGCCAGCAGTTTAGACTTATTGACACCCTACGAGCAGTACTTC.

J is TRBJ2-4 and V is TRBV7-2; D unresolved. The CDR3 covers 15 residues. Germline V CDR1 and CDR2: SGHTA, FQGNSA. Trimming took off 5 bases at V and 0 bases at J, with 11 bases between the two ends. For the CDR3, the DNA is TGTGCCAGCAGCCGATCGGGCGAAGCCAAAAACATTCAGTACTTC. Translating gives CASSRSGEAKNIQYF.

A word on this clone: Additional DNA sequences in this sample encode the identical CDR3. The genes are TRBV9 and TRBJ2-3; perhaps TRBD1 as D (5 bases). Germline-derived CDR1 and CDR2 are SGDLS and YYNGEE. The CDR3 runs 14 residues. Trimming left V 2 bases short and J 2 bases short, with 9 bases between. This chain's CDR3 is CASSVDSNTDTQYF. Here the CDR3 DNA reads TGTGCCAGCAGCGTCGACAGTAACACAGATACGCAGTATTTT.

J is TRBJ1-1 and V is TRBV4-1; TRBD1 is a possible D gene (5 bases). V was cut by 0 bases and J by 5 bases, with 16 bases left in between. CDR1 is MGHRA, CDR2 YSYEKL, per germline. This CDR3 spans 16 amino acids. CDR3 sequence reads: CASSQEGTHPETEAFF. The DNA for the CDR3 is TGCGCCAGCAGCCAAGAGGGGACCCACCCGGAGACTGAAGCTTTCTTT.

The chain carries TRBV9 and TRBJ2-7, with 8 bases aligning to TRBD1. Looked up from germline, CDR1 is SGDLS and CDR2 is YYNGEE. This CDR3 is 15 amino acids long. With 3 bases clipped from V and 3 bases from J, the junction kept 8 bases outside the gene matches. The CDR3 protein is CASSEGTGGNYEQYF. The CDR3 DNA is TGTGCCAGCAGCGAGGGGACAGGTGGGAACTACGAGCAGTACTTC.

A note on this clone: Other DNA sequences within the sample encode an identical CDR3. V and J are TRBV9 and TRBJ2-1; D gene unclear. The germline V gene has CDR1 SGDLS and CDR2 YYNGEE. V dropped 0 bases and J dropped 0 bases, with 4 bases sitting between them. The CDR3 totals 14 residues. CDR3 region: CASSVEVSYNEQFF. Here the CDR3 DNA reads TGTGCCAGCAGCGTAGAAGTCTCCTACAATGAGCAGTTCTTC.

The chain joins TRBV10-1 to TRBJ1-4, with 8 bases aligning to TRBD1. Trimming removed 2 bases from V and 8 bases from J; junction bases left unmatched: 10. Germline lookup yields CDR1 WNHNN and CDR2 SYGVQD (reference sequence). The CDR3 runs to 16 residues. CDR3 amino acids: CASSERMRQGNEKLFF. CDR3 in DNA: TGCGCCAGCAGTGAGAGGATGAGACAGGGGAACGAAAAACTGTTTTTT.

This clone has just one count. J is TRBJ2-6 and V is TRBV6-1; D is unclear. The CDR3 is made up of 17 amino acids. The V gene's germline CDR1 is MNHNS and CDR2 SASEGT. V was clipped by 0 bases and J by 2 bases, with 11 bases between them. The CDR3 sequence: CASSEAAEAAGANVLTF. The DNA for the CDR3 is TGTGCCAGCAGTGAAGCGGCCGAGGCAGCTGGGGCCAACGTCCTGACTTTC.